These 24 T cell receptor beta chains share one sample of origin, sequenced in a study of shared clonotypes between healthy human individuals. The table came from immunoSEQ multiplex PCR; TCRdb's copy has only in-frame clones and leaves some out. The sample shows hundreds of thousands of clones, more than 70% of them seen only once. The sequenced material came from memory CD4+ T cells sorted from blood. The subset denotes: CD45RA-negative fraction. These TCRs come from a woman younger than 45 in good health.

The CDR3 loop reads CAISDPRLAGTNTGELFF. CDR3 nucleotide sequence: TGTGCCATCAGTGACCCTAGACTAGCGGGGACGAACACCGGGGAGCTGTTTTTT. The chain links TRBV10-3 to TRBJ2-2; 11 bases are a match to TRBD2. The trim removed 3 bases at V and 0 bases at J, leaving 6 bases unmatched. The CDR3 consists of 18 residues. Germline CDR1 reads ENHRY; CDR2 reads SYGVKD.

This chain connects TRBV28 to TRBJ2-1; D remains unclear. The CDR3 has 11 residues. Trimming took off 4 bases at V and 6 bases at J, with 4 bases between the two ends. Germline V gives CDR1 MDHEN, CDR2 SYDVKM. Here the CDR3 DNA reads TGTGCCAGCAGTTCGACCAATGAGCAGTTCTTC. Protein: CASSSTNEQFF.

On this clone: The sample holds other DNA sequences that translate to the same CDR3. The chain combines TRBV18 with TRBJ2-5, with TRBD1 matching over 7 bases. J lost 3 bases, V lost 4 bases, and 2 bases had no gene match. The CDR3 contains 13 residues. CDR1 is KGHSH and CDR2 is LQKENI in the germline V gene. Written as DNA, the CDR3 is TGTGCCAGCTCACGGGACAGAGAAGAGACCCAGTACTTC. Protein: CASSRDREETQYF. Looking up the rest from reference TRBV18 and TRBJ2-5 gives the full variable domain: NAGVMQNPRHLVRRRGQEARLRCSPMKGHSHVYWYRQLPEEGLKFMVYLQKENIIDESGMPKERFSAEFPKEGPSILRIQQVVRGDSAAYFCASSRDREETQYFGPGTRLLVL.

The chain links TRBV19 to TRBJ1-5, with D possibly TRBD1 on 5 matching bases. The CDR3 spans 15 residues. Germline V gives CDR1 LNHDA, CDR2 SQIVND (reference sequence). Trimming stripped 1 base from V and 3 bases from J, with 10 bases between. The CDR3 protein is CASSIVRDPNQPQHF. DNA of the CDR3: TGTGCCAGTAGTATAGTAAGGGACCCCAATCAGCCCCAGCATTTT.

The table lists this clone with a few counts. The rearrangement joins TRBV7-6 to TRBJ1-3; D gene ambiguous. The CDR3 covers 13 residues. Germline V gene data show CDR1 as SGHVS and CDR2 as FNYEAQ. Trimming removed 1 base from V and 11 bases from J, with 12 bases in between. The DNA of the CDR3 is TGTGCCAGCAGCTTAGAAGGCGGGAGGGCCATATATTTT. This sequence encodes CASSLEGGRAIYF.

The chain links TRBV28 to TRBJ2-3; D uncertain. There are 11 residues in the CDR3. Trimming removed 8 bases from V and 4 bases from J, with 7 bases in between. Germline assignment: CDR1 MDHEN and CDR2 SYDVKM. The CDR3 reads CASDHADTQYF. CDR3 sequence (DNA): TGTGCCAGCGATCATGCAGATACGCAGTATTTT.

The V gene is TRBV5-1, the J gene TRBJ2-1, with TRBD2 matching over 9 bases. The junction had 10 bases not matched to a gene; V was cut back by 0 bases and J by 6 bases. This CDR3 is 17 amino acids long. Per the germline V gene, CDR1 is SGHRS and CDR2 is YFSETQ. CDR3 region: CASSLAFGTSTLNEQFF. The DNA of the CDR3 is TGCGCCAGCAGCTTGGCCTTTGGGACTAGCACGCTCAATGAGCAGTTCTTC.

The chain couples TRBV27 to TRBJ1-2, with D maybe TRBD1 (6 bases). The ends were cut back, 6 bases at V and 1 base at J, with 12 bases in the middle. CDR1 MNHEY and CDR2 SMNVEV come from the germline V gene (reference sequence). The CDR3 spans 14 residues. CDR3 coding DNA: TGTGCCAGCAGGGATGGACAGTTTAACTATGGCTACACCTTC. Translating gives CASRDGQFNYGYTF.

The chain couples TRBV5-1 to TRBJ1-6; TRBD1 aligns across 7 bases. This CDR3 has 19 residues. The germline CDR1 and CDR2 sequences are SGHRS and YFSETQ. V dropped 4 bases and J dropped 7; count of bases not matched to a gene: 20. CDR3 protein: CASSRKGTSTGTPNSPLHF. CDR3 bases: TGCGCCAGCAGCCGCAAAGGAACTTCGACAGGGACGCCCAATTCACCCCTCCACTTT.

This clone was counted only a few times. The rearrangement links TRBV27 to TRBJ2-5; 10 positions agree with TRBD1. The CDR3 loop spans 13 amino acids. Germline V gene data show CDR1 as MNHEY and CDR2 as SMNVEV (reference sequence). J was trimmed by 4 bases and V by 4 bases; bases with no gene match: 0. This CDR3 is CASSWDRGETQYF. The CDR3, as DNA: TGTGCCAGCAGTTGGGACAGGGGAGAGACCCAGTACTTC.

This chain connects TRBV27 to TRBJ2-1; 9 bases map to TRBD2. With V trimmed by 7 bases and J by 9 bases, 13 bases remained unmatched. The CDR3 is made up of 15 amino acids. Looked up from germline, CDR1 is MNHEY and CDR2 is SMNVEV (reference sequence). The CDR3 bases are TGTGCCAGCACCGTATTAGCGGGAGCGGTTAGTGAGCAGTTCTTC. This sequence encodes CASTVLAGAVSEQFF.

CDR3 sequence (DNA): TGCAGCGTTGGATGGGGCTCGGGGGAGACCCAGTACTTC. It is translated as CSVGWGSGETQYF. This chain uses TRBV29-1 with TRBJ2-5; D could derive from TRBD1 or TRBD2 (5 bases each). This CDR3 region has 13 residues. CDR1 is SQVTM and CDR2 is ANQGSEA in the germline V gene. Trimming took 4 bases from V and 5 from J, leaving 14 bases between them.

This clone was observed many times. The chain couples TRBV30 to TRBJ1-3, with a tentative D call TRBD1 (5 bases). V dropped 0 bases and J dropped 3 bases, with 9 bases sitting between them. This CDR3 spans 14 amino acids. Germline CDR1 is GTSNPN and CDR2 is SVGIG (reference sequence). CDR3 amino acids: CAWSVSGFGNTIYF. CDR3 nucleotide sequence: TGTGCCTGGAGTGTATCAGGGTTTGGAAACACCATATATTTT. Using reference TRBV30 and TRBJ1-3 for the parts outside the CDR3, the full variable domain is SQTIHQWPATLVQPVGSPLSLECTVEGTSNPNLYWYRQAAGRGLQLLFYSVGIGQISSEVPQNLSASRPQDRQFILSSKKLLLSDSGFYLCAWSVSGFGNTIYFGEGSWLTVV.

V usage is TRBV4-1 and J usage is TRBJ2-6; D remains unclear. V was shortened by 4 bases and J by 1 base, with 17 bases between the two germline ends. This CDR3 has 18 residues. Per the germline V gene, CDR1 is MGHRA and CDR2 is YSYEKL. CDR3 region: CASSPSLAYGSGANVLTF. CDR3 coding DNA: TGCGCCAGCAGCCCTTCATTAGCATACGGGTCTGGGGCCAACGTCCTGACTTTC.

A single count supports this clone. The V gene is TRBV19, the J gene TRBJ2-5; possibly TRBD1 for D (6 bases). Trimming stripped 6 bases from V and 0 bases from J, with 14 bases between. The V gene's germline CDR1 is LNHDA and CDR2 SQIVND (reference sequence). The CDR3 spans 15 residues. CDR3 nucleotides: TGTGCCAGTAGCACGGGACAAGTATACCAAGAGACCCAGTACTTC. Translation: CASSTGQVYQETQYF. Complete variable domain (other parts from reference TRBV19 and TRBJ2-5): DGGITQSPKYLFRKEGQNVTLSCEQNLNHDAMYWYRQDPGQGLRLIYYSQIVNDFQKGDIAEGYSVSREKKESFPLTVTSAQKNPTAFYLCASSTGQVYQETQYFGPGTRLLVL.

The gene calls are TRBV5-4 and TRBJ2-7; TRBD1 matches at 10 bases. This CDR3 has 15 amino acids. After removal of 0 bases from V and 2 bases from J, the junction contained 2 bases not matched to a gene. Germline loops: CDR1 SGHNT, CDR2 YYREEE (reference sequence). The CDR3 DNA reads as TGTGCCAGCAGCTTGGGGACAGGGGGGGCCTACGAGCAGTACTTC. It yields the protein CASSLGTGGAYEQYF.

The chain carries TRBV20-1 and TRBJ1-4, with D unclear. Germline CDR1 is DFQATT and CDR2 is SNEGSKA (reference sequence). V dropped 5 bases and J dropped 10 bases, with 11 bases sitting between them. This CDR3 contains 11 residues. CDR3 sequence reads: CSAPGIGKLFF. Here the CDR3 DNA reads TGCAGTGCTCCGGGGATAGGAAAACTGTTTTTT.

The V call is TRBV7-9, the J call TRBJ2-3; D not resolved. The CDR3 covers 18 residues. From germline, CDR1 is SEHNR and CDR2 FQNEAQ (reference sequence). The V gene lost 1 base and the J gene lost 5 bases, with 22 bases spanning the gap. CDR3 DNA: TGTGCCAGCAGCTTAGATTTCGGTCGTGGGCAGCACAAAGATACGCAGTATTTT. Translating it yields CASSLDFGRGQHKDTQYF.

The chain carries TRBV28 and TRBJ1-2; D is unclear. The V and J ends lost 2 bases and 11 bases respectively, with 12 bases between them. This CDR3 contains 12 residues. The germline V gene encodes CDR1 MDHEN and CDR2 SYDVKM. The CDR3 loop reads CASSLSSGHYTF. DNA for the CDR3: TGTGCCAGCAGTTTAAGTAGCGGGCATTACACCTTC.

DNA of the CDR3: TGTGCCAGCGGGGGAGGCCAAGAGACCCAGTACTTC. Protein product: CASGGGQETQYF. The chain employs TRBV28 and TRBJ2-5; TRBD2 is a possible D gene (6 bases). The CDR3 totals 12 residues. Germline V gives CDR1 MDHEN, CDR2 SYDVKM. Trimming took 8 bases from V and 1 from J, leaving 8 bases between them.

The chain has TRBV29-1 and TRBJ2-5; TRBD2 matches at 9 bases. The CDR3 is 14 amino acids. With 3 bases clipped from V and 8 bases from J, the junction kept 10 bases outside the gene matches. Per germline, CDR1 SQVTM and CDR2 ANQGSEA. The CDR3 sequence: CSVDGLAGYNTQYF. Written as DNA, the CDR3 is TGCAGCGTTGACGGGCTAGCGGGGTACAACACCCAGTACTTC.

The chain is built from TRBV2 and TRBJ1-5; 9 positions agree with TRBD1. The CDR3 consists of 16 residues. CDR1 and CDR2 (germline): SNHLY, FYNNEI. V lost 6 bases to trimming and J lost 7 bases; unmatched junction nucleotides: 13. The DNA of the CDR3 is TGTGCCAGCAGCCTAAACGGACAGGGGATTGGGCAGCCCCAGCATTTT. Its translation: CASSLNGQGIGQPQHF.

This clone was observed a few times. The V gene is TRBV6-5, the J gene TRBJ2-1; 10 bases are a match to TRBD2. V lost 6 bases, J lost 7 bases, and 3 bases stayed unmatched. Germline lookup yields CDR1 MNHEY and CDR2 SVGAGI. There are 13 residues in the CDR3. The CDR3 loop is CASRLAGSNEQFF. DNA of the CDR3: TGTGCCAGCAGACTAGCGGGGAGTAATGAGCAGTTCTTC.

The rearrangement joins TRBV18 to TRBJ2-1; 9 nucleotides align to TRBD2. This CDR3 is built from 15 residues. The germline V gene encodes CDR1 KGHSH and CDR2 LQKENI. The V and J ends lost 2 bases and 6 bases, in that order; junction bases with no gene match: 5. In nucleotides, the CDR3 is TGTGCCAGCTCACCAACGACTAGCGGAGCCAATGAGCAGTTCTTC. It encodes CASSPTTSGANEQFF.